Listed below are T cell receptor beta chains from one sample, sequenced in a study of T cell responses to AZD1222 COVID-19 vaccine. Only in-frame clones appear in the TCRdb table, and some are missing; sequencing was by immunoSEQ multiplex PCR. The table lists some 140,000 clones, around nine tenths of them singletons. The sample here was peripheral blood, taken on day 0 of AZD1222 vaccination. These receptors all stem from an adult in good health. Both conserved end residues are part of each CDR3. Fields, in order: V gene, clone size, D gene, J gene, CDR3 protein, CDR3 DNA. D genes are given only for firm matches. For some rows the clone size is stated as once, few or many, or as a class when expanded; others skip it.

V: TRBV18; size: -; D: TRBD2; J: TRBJ2-3; CDR3: CASSSAGGGPDTQYF; DNA: TGTGCCAGCTCTTCCGCCGGCGGGGGGCCAGATACGCAGTATTTT
V: TRBV19; size: -; D: TRBD2; J: TRBJ2-3; CDR3: CATQPLAGSTDTQYF; DNA: TGTGCCACCCAACCTCTAGCGGGAAGCACAGATACGCAGTATTTT
V: TRBV7-9; size: -; D: -; J: TRBJ1-3; CDR3: CASSLAKLISGNTIYF; DNA: TGTGCCAGCAGCTTAGCGAAATTGATCTCTGGAAACACCATATATTTT
V: TRBV2; size: -; D: -; J: TRBJ1-1; CDR3: CASSLRATEAFF; DNA: TGTGCCAGCAGTCTCAGGGCGACTGAAGCTTTCTTT
V: TRBV6-5; size: -; D: -; J: TRBJ2-1; CDR3: CASSLLNEQFF; DNA: TGTGCCAGCAGCCTACTGAATGAGCAGTTCTTC
V: TRBV6-4; size: -; D: TRBD1; J: TRBJ2-2; CDR3: CASTSPDRDTGELFF; DNA: TGTGCCAGCACTTCACCGGACAGGGACACCGGGGAGCTGTTTTTT
V: TRBV28; size: -; D: TRBD1; J: TRBJ1-2; CDR3: CASGTGVEGYTF; DNA: TGTGCCAGCGGGACAGGGGTAGAGGGCTACACCTTC
V: TRBV28; size: -; D: -; J: TRBJ2-5; CDR3: CASSQYREGETQYF; DNA: TGTGCCAGCAGCCAATACAGGGAGGGAGAGACCCAGTACTTC
V: TRBV4-1; size: -; D: -; J: TRBJ1-6; CDR3: CASSLLPWGNGSPLHF; DNA: TGCGCCAGCAGCCTCCTGCCGTGGGGTAACGGTTCACCCCTCCACTTT
V: TRBV19; size: -; D: TRBD2; J: TRBJ2-1; CDR3: CASSLRLAGLYNEQFF; DNA: TGTGCCAGTAGTTTGAGACTAGCGGGCCTGTACAATGAGCAGTTCTTC
V: TRBV19; size: -; D: -; J: TRBJ1-3; CDR3: CASNGLSGNTIYF; DNA: TGTGCCAGTAACGGCCTTTCTGGAAACACCATATATTTT
V: TRBV4-3; size: -; D: -; J: TRBJ2-7; CDR3: CASSQRAGSTRQYF; DNA: TGCGCCAGCAGCCAACGGGCGGGCTCTACGCGTCAGTACTTC
V: TRBV28; size: -; D: -; J: TRBJ1-6; CDR3: CASTNNSPLHF; DNA: TGTGCCAGCACTAATAATTCACCCCTCCACTTT
V: TRBV24-1; size: once; D: -; J: TRBJ1-5; CDR3: CATSDPFAPGQPQHF; DNA: TGTGCCACCAGTGATCCCTTTGCCCCTGGGCAGCCCCAGCATTTT
V: TRBV6-2/TRBV6-3; size: -; D: TRBD2; J: TRBJ2-7; CDR3: CASSPISGTSGRFYEQYF; DNA: TGTGCCAGCAGCCCTATCTCCGGGACTAGCGGGAGATTCTACGAGCAGTACTTC
V: TRBV11-2; size: -; D: -; J: TRBJ2-1; CDR3: CASSLSAGTHNEQFF; DNA: TGTGCCAGCAGCTTATCGGCCGGGACCCACAATGAGCAGTTCTTC
V: TRBV3-1/TRBV3-2; size: -; D: -; J: TRBJ2-5; CDR3: CASSPRTDQETQYF; DNA: TGTGCCAGCAGCCCGAGGACTGACCAAGAGACCCAGTACTTC
V: TRBV6-2/TRBV6-3; size: -; D: -; J: TRBJ2-4; CDR3: CASSYSRRGIVTKNIQYF; DNA: TGTGCCAGCAGTTACTCGAGAAGGGGCATCGTGACCAAAAACATTCAGTACTTC
V: TRBV2; size: once; D: TRBD1; J: TRBJ1-5; CDR3: CASRDRGYQPQHF; DNA: TGTGCCAGCCGGGACAGGGGATATCAGCCCCAGCATTTT
V: TRBV7-8; size: few; D: TRBD1; J: TRBJ1-2; CDR3: CASSRGQGANYGYTF; DNA: TGTGCCAGCAGCCGAGGACAGGGGGCTAACTATGGCTACACCTTC
V: TRBV11-2; size: -; D: -; J: TRBJ1-2; CDR3: CASSSHPLGYTF; DNA: TGTGCCAGCAGCTCCCACCCTTTGGGCTACACCTTC
V: TRBV7-2; size: medium-sized; D: -; J: TRBJ2-7; CDR3: CASSFRSNYEQYF; DNA: TGTGCCAGCAGCTTTCGATCCAACTACGAGCAGTACTTC
V: TRBV6-1; size: -; D: -; J: TRBJ1-2; CDR3: CASSEDGAGTVNYGYTF; DNA: TGTGCCAGCAGTGAAGATGGAGCGGGGACGGTTAACTATGGCTACACCTTC
V: TRBV10-2; size: -; D: TRBD1; J: TRBJ2-6; CDR3: CASSLTVRGRAGANVLTF; DNA: TGCGCCAGCAGTTTAACGGTGAGGGGGCGCGCTGGGGCCAACGTCCTGACTTTC